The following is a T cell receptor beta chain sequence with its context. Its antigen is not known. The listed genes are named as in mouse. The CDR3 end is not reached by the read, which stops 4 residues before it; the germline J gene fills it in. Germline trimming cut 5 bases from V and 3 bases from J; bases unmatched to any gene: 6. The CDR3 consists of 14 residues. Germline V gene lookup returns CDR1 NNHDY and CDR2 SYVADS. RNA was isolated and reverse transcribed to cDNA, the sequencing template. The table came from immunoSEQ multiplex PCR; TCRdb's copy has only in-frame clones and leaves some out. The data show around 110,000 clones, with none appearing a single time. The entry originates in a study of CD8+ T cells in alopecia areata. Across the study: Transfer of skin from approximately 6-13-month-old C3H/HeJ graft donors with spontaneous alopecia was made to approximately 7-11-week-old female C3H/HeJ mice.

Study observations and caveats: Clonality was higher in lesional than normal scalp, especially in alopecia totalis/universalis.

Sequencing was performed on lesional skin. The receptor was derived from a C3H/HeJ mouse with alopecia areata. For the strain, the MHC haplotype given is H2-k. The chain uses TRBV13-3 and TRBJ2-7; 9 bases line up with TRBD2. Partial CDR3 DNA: TGTGCCAGCAGATCACTGGGGGGCCACTAT. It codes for CASRSLGGHY. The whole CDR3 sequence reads CASRSLGGHYEQYF.